This is a list of T cell receptor beta chains from one sample in a study of T-cell reconstitution after alpha-beta-depleted transplantation in children. A single record per CDR3 protein comes from TCRdb applying MiXCR to the PCR reads. Among around 480,000 distinct CDR3 sequences listed, 30% to 35% were seen once. The sample in question was PBMCs from the stem cell graft donor, obtained from the stem cell graft. The receptors here all came from a human donor who donated a stem cell graft to a child with aplastic anemia. Both conserved end residues are part of each CDR3. A D gene is named only where the DNA matches it firmly. Rows give clone size only sometimes, using once, few, many, or a class for an expanded clone.

len: 13
j_gene: TRBJ2-5
abundance: -
d_gene: -
v_gene: TRBV29-1
CDR3nt: TGCAGCGTTGAACCCCTAGTTAAAGAGACCCAGTACTTC
CDR3aa: CSVEPLVKETQYF

len: 16
j_gene: TRBJ2-1
abundance: few
d_gene: TRBD2
v_gene: TRBV7-2
CDR3nt: TGTGCCAGCAGCTTCGCAGCGGGAGGTTCCTACAATGAGCAGTTCTTC
CDR3aa: CASSFAAGGSYNEQFF

len: 16
j_gene: TRBJ2-2
abundance: few
d_gene: TRBD1
v_gene: TRBV24-1
CDR3nt: TGTGCCACCAGTGATTTCAAGGGGGCTGACACCGGGGAGCTGTTTTTT
CDR3aa: CATSDFKGADTGELFF

len: 17
j_gene: TRBJ2-3
abundance: -
d_gene: -
v_gene: TRBV5-1
CDR3nt: TGCGCCAGCAGCTCTGGGGCTTCTAGAGGGGCCACAGATACGCAGTATTTT
CDR3aa: CASSSGASRGATDTQYF

len: 13
j_gene: TRBJ2-5
abundance: few
d_gene: -
v_gene: TRBV7-2
CDR3nt: TGTGCCAGCAGCTTATACAGAGCAGAGACCCAGTACTTC
CDR3aa: CASSLYRAETQYF

len: 13
j_gene: TRBJ2-5
abundance: few
d_gene: -
v_gene: TRBV10-2
CDR3nt: TGCGCCAGCAGTGAGTCGTACCAAGAGACCCAGTACTTC
CDR3aa: CASSESYQETQYF

len: 13
j_gene: TRBJ2-7
abundance: once
d_gene: -
v_gene: TRBV20-1
CDR3nt: TGCAGTGCTTCCGGGACACTCTCCTACGAGCGGTACTTC
CDR3aa: CSASGTLSYERYF

len: 14
j_gene: TRBJ2-1
abundance: -
d_gene: TRBD2
v_gene: TRBV7-3
CDR3nt: TGTGCCAGCAGCTTAAGACTAGCGGGAGGGGAGCAGTTCTTC
CDR3aa: CASSLRLAGGEQFF

len: 14
j_gene: TRBJ2-3
abundance: -
d_gene: -
v_gene: TRBV20-1
CDR3nt: TGCAGTGCGAAGGCCGGGAGTAAAGTAGATACGCAGTATTTT
CDR3aa: CSAKAGSKVDTQYF

len: 15
j_gene: TRBJ1-1
abundance: few
d_gene: -
v_gene: TRBV6-1
CDR3nt: TGTGCCAGCACTGAAAGGGGGTCGGGGAACACTGAAGCTTTCTTT
CDR3aa: CASTERGSGNTEAFF

len: 13
j_gene: TRBJ2-2
abundance: -
d_gene: -
v_gene: TRBV9
CDR3nt: TGTGCCAGCAGCGTCGGGAGTGGCGGGGAGCTGTTTTTT
CDR3aa: CASSVGSGGELFF

len: 13
j_gene: TRBJ1-1
abundance: -
d_gene: TRBD1
v_gene: TRBV12-3/TRBV12-4
CDR3nt: TGTGCCAGCAGTTCCAGAGACAGGGGCCGAGCTTTCTTT
CDR3aa: CASSSRDRGRAFF

len: 15
j_gene: TRBJ1-3
abundance: -
d_gene: -
v_gene: TRBV30
CDR3nt: TGTGCCTGGAGTGTACGTCGAAGGTCCGGTGTCACCATATATTTT
CDR3aa: CAWSVRRRSGVTIYF

len: 13
j_gene: TRBJ2-7
abundance: -
d_gene: -
v_gene: TRBV20-1
CDR3nt: TGCAGTGCTAGAGATGGCAACGCCGACGAGCAGTACTTC
CDR3aa: CSARDGNADEQYF

len: 15
j_gene: TRBJ2-1
abundance: -
d_gene: TRBD2
v_gene: TRBV7-6
CDR3nt: TGTGCCAGCAGCTTAGGCAGGACTAGCGGGACCGAGCAGTTCTTC
CDR3aa: CASSLGRTSGTEQFF

len: 12
j_gene: TRBJ1-2
abundance: few
d_gene: -
v_gene: TRBV25-1
CDR3nt: TGTGCCAGCAGTAAGCCTGGGCATGGCTACACCTTC
CDR3aa: CASSKPGHGYTF

len: 14
j_gene: TRBJ2-5
abundance: few
d_gene: -
v_gene: TRBV7-9
CDR3nt: TGTGCCAGCAGCCCGCGGACAGATCAGGAGACCCAGTACTTC
CDR3aa: CASSPRTDQETQYF

len: 15
j_gene: TRBJ2-2
abundance: many
d_gene: TRBD2
v_gene: TRBV20-1
CDR3nt: TGCAGTCCGAAGGTGGTAGCGGGGAACACCGGGGAGCTGTTTTTT
CDR3aa: CSPKVVAGNTGELFF

len: 14
j_gene: TRBJ1-5
abundance: -
d_gene: -
v_gene: TRBV19
CDR3nt: TGTGCCAGTAGTATAGGTCAGCCCGCTCAGCCCCAGCATTTT
CDR3aa: CASSIGQPAQPQHF

len: 17
j_gene: TRBJ2-2
abundance: few
d_gene: TRBD1
v_gene: TRBV6-2/TRBV6-3
CDR3nt: TGTGCCAGCACCTCATTCCGGGACAGGTCTAACACCGGGGAGCTGTTTTTT
CDR3aa: CASTSFRDRSNTGELFF

len: 18
j_gene: TRBJ2-3
abundance: once
d_gene: TRBD2
v_gene: TRBV6-2/TRBV6-3
CDR3nt: TGTGCCAGCAGTTATATGGGACTAGCGGGACCCCGCGGAGATACGCAGTATTTT
CDR3aa: CASSYMGLAGPRGDTQYF

len: 15
j_gene: TRBJ2-7
abundance: -
d_gene: TRBD1
v_gene: TRBV19
CDR3nt: TGTGCCAGTCGGCCGCGGCAGGGGGACCCCTACGAGCAGTACTTC
CDR3aa: CASRPRQGDPYEQYF

len: 14
j_gene: TRBJ1-2
abundance: few
d_gene: -
v_gene: TRBV20-1
CDR3nt: TGCAGTGCTAGAGATCAAAAGACGGAATATGGCTACACCTTC
CDR3aa: CSARDQKTEYGYTF

len: 16
j_gene: TRBJ2-7
abundance: few
d_gene: -
v_gene: TRBV5-1
CDR3nt: TGCGCCAGCAGCGTGGCGAGTGGCTCCTTCATGGACGAGCAGTACTTC
CDR3aa: CASSVASGSFMDEQYF

len: 17
j_gene: TRBJ2-4
abundance: -
d_gene: TRBD1
v_gene: TRBV18
CDR3nt: TGTGCCAGCTCACGAAACCGCGCCGGGACAGGGGAAAACATTCAGTACTTC
CDR3aa: CASSRNRAGTGENIQYF

len: 12
j_gene: TRBJ2-3
abundance: few
d_gene: -
v_gene: TRBV29-1
CDR3nt: TGCAGCGTTATCGATGGCACAGATACGCAGTATTTT
CDR3aa: CSVIDGTDTQYF

len: 16
j_gene: TRBJ2-7
abundance: -
d_gene: TRBD1
v_gene: TRBV9
CDR3nt: TGTGCCAGCAGCGAAAACCGGGACAGGGGATTCTACGAGCAGTACTTC
CDR3aa: CASSENRDRGFYEQYF

len: 11
j_gene: TRBJ1-1
abundance: -
d_gene: -
v_gene: TRBV7-9
CDR3nt: TGTGCCAGCAGCCTAGAGCGGGGAGCTTTCTTT
CDR3aa: CASSLERGAFF

len: 13
j_gene: TRBJ1-2
abundance: -
d_gene: TRBD1
v_gene: TRBV18
CDR3nt: TGTGCCAGCTCACCGGACAGGGGGGACGGCTACACCTTC
CDR3aa: CASSPDRGDGYTF

len: 16
j_gene: TRBJ2-2
abundance: -
d_gene: -
v_gene: TRBV27
CDR3nt: TGTGCCAGCAGGACATTAAGGCGAGGGGACACCGGGGAGCTGTTTTTT
CDR3aa: CASRTLRRGDTGELFF

len: 13
j_gene: TRBJ2-7
abundance: few
d_gene: -
v_gene: TRBV29-1
CDR3nt: TGCAGCGTTTCCCCGGGCACCCTCTACGAGCAGTACTTC
CDR3aa: CSVSPGTLYEQYF

len: 15
j_gene: TRBJ1-2
abundance: -
d_gene: TRBD1
v_gene: TRBV5-1
CDR3nt: TGCGCCACCCGAAGTCCCGGGACAGGGGACTATGGCTACACCTTC
CDR3aa: CATRSPGTGDYGYTF

len: 11
j_gene: TRBJ2-1
abundance: few
d_gene: -
v_gene: TRBV12-3/TRBV12-4
CDR3nt: TGTGCCAGCAGTTTCATCAATGAGCAGTTCTTC
CDR3aa: CASSFINEQFF

len: 15
j_gene: TRBJ2-3
abundance: -
d_gene: -
v_gene: TRBV20-1
CDR3nt: TGCAGTGCTAGTGGGCCGACTGGCTTCACAGATACGCAGTATTTT
CDR3aa: CSASGPTGFTDTQYF